The sequence of this T cell receptor beta chain was determined in a study of OX40 agonist ivuxolimab in advanced cancers. Study-level results: Expanded clones belonging to CD8+ T cells outnumbered, on average, those of CD4+. Dose levels from 0.1 to 3.0 mg/kg saw CD4+ and CD8+ blood T cells expand clonally by week 6.

Of note for this clone: Its specificity is unknown.

Assay used: immunoSEQ multiplex PCR; TCRdb lists only in-frame clones, some missing. Among about 17,000 clones listed, about 82% were seen once. V was trimmed by 5 bases and J by 0 bases, leaving 14 bases between them. The germline CDR1 and CDR2 sequences are SEHNR and FQNEAQ (reference sequence). The CDR3 is 16 amino acids. This specimen consisted of CD4+ or CD8+ T cells sorted from blood, obtained in a trial of the OX40 agonist ivuxolimab. This sequence was found in an adult with an advanced solid tumor such as melanoma, head and neck, liver or kidney cancer. This sequence joins TRBV7-9 and TRBJ2-1; possibly TRBD1 or TRBD2 for D (5 bases each). The CDR3 DNA reads as TGTGCCAGCAGCCCACGATCAGGGAGCTCCTACAATGAGCAGTTCTTC. It translates to CASSPRSGSSYNEQFF.